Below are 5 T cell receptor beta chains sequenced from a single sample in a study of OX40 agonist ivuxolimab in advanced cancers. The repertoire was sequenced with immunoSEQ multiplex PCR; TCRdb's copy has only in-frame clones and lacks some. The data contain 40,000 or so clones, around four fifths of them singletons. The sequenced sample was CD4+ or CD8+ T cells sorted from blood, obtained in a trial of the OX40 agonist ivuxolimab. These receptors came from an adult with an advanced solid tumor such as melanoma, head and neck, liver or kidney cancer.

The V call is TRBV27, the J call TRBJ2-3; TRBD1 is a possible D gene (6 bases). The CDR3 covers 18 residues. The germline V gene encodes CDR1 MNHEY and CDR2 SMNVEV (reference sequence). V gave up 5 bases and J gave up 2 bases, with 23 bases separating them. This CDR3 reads CASSPISTGFTNTDTQYF. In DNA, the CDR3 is TGTGCCAGCAGTCCCATCTCTACAGGGTTCACAAACACAGATACGCAGTATTTT.

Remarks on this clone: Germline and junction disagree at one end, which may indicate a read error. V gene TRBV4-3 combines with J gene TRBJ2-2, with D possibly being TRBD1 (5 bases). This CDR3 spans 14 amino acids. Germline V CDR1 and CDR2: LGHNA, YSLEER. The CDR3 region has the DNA TGCGCCAGCAGCAAAGAACAGGCGGCCGGGGAGCTGTTTTTT. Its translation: CASSKEQAAGELFF.

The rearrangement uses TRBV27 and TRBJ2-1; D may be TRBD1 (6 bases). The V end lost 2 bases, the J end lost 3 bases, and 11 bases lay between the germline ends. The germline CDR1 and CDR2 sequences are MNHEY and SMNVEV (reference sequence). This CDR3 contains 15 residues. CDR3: CASSLRTDFYNEQFF. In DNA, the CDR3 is TGTGCCAGCAGTTTACGGACAGATTTCTACAATGAGCAGTTCTTC.

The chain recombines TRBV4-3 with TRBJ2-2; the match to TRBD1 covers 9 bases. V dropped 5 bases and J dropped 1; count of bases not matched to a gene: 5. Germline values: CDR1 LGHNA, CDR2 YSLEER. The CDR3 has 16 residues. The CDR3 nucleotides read TGCGCCAGCAGCTTCGACAGGGGGGGGAACACCGGGGAGCTGTTTTTT. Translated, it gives CASSFDRGGNTGELFF.

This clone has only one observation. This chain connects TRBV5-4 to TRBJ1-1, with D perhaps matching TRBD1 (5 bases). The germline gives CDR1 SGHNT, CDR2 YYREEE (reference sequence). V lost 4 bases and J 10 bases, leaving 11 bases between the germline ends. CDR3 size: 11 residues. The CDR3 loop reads CASSPGIGAFF. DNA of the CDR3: TGTGCCAGCAGCCCAGGGATAGGAGCTTTCTTT.